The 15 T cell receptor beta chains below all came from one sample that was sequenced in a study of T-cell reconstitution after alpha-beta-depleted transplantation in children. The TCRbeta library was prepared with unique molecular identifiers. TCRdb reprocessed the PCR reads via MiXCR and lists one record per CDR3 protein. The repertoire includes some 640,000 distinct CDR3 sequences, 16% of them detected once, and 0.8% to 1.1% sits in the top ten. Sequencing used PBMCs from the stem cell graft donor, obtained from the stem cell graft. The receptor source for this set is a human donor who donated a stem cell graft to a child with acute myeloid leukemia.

In DNA form, the CDR3 reads TGTGCCAGCAGCTTAGCACTAGCGGGGGGGCGTAATGAGCAGTTCTTC. Translating gives CASSLALAGGRNEQFF. The rearrangement links TRBV7-8 to TRBJ2-1; 13 bases fit TRBD2. CDR3 length: 16 residues. V shed 0 bases and J 7 bases; nucleotides not matched to a gene: 3. Germline values: CDR1 SGHVS, CDR2 FQNEAQ.

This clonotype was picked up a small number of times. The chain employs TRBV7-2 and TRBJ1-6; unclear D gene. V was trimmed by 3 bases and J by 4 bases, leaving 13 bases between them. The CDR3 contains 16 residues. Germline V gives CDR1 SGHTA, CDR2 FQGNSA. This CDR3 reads CASSLRGRMYNSPLHF. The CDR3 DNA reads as TGTGCCAGCAGCTTGCGAGGGAGGATGTATAATTCACCCCTCCACTTT.

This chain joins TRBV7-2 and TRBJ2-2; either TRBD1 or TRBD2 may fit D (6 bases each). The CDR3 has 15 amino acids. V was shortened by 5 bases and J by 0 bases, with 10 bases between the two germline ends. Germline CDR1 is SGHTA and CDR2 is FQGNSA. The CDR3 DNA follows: TGTGCCAGCAGCGGGGGGCACGCGAACACCGGGGAGCTGTTTTTT. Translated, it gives CASSGGHANTGELFF.

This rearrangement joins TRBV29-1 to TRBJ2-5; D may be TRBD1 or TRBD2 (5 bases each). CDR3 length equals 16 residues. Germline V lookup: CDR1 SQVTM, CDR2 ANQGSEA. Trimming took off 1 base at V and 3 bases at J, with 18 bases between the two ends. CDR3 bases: TGCAGCGTTGAAGGAGGGACCGTGACCGGAAAAGAGACCCAGTACTTC. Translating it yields CSVEGGTVTGKETQYF.

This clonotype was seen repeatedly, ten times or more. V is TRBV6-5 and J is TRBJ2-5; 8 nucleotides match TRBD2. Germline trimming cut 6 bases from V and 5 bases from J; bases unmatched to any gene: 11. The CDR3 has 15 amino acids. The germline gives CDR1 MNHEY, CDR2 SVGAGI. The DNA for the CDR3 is TGTGCCAGCAGCTCGGAGCGAGCGGGGGTCGAGACCCAGTACTTC. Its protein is CASSSERAGVETQYF.

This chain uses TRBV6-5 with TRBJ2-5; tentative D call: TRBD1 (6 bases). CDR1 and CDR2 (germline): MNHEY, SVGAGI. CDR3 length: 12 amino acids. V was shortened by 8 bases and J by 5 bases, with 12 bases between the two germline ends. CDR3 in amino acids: CASLTGFETQYF. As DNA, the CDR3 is TGTGCCAGCCTTACAGGGTTTGAGACCCAGTACTTC.

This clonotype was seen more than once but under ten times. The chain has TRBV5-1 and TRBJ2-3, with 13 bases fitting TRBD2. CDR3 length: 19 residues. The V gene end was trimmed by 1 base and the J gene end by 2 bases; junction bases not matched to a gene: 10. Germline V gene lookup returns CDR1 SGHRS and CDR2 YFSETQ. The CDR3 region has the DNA TGCGCCAGCAGCTTGAGACTAGCGGGGGGCCAAACACTCACAGATACGCAGTATTTT. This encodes CASSLRLAGGQTLTDTQYF.

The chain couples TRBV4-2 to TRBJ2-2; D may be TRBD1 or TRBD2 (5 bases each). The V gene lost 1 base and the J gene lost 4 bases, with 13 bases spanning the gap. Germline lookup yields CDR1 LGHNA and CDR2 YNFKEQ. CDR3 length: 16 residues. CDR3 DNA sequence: TGTGCCAGCAGCCAAGGTTCCCGGGGCGGCACCGGGGAGCTGTTTTTT. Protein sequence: CASSQGSRGGTGELFF.

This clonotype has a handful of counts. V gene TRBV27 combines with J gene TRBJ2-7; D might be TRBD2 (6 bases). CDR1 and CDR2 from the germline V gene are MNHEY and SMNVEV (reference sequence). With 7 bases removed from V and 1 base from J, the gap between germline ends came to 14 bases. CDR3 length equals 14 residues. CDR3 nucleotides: TGTGCCAGCACCACTCGGAGGGGTTCCTACGAGCAGTACGTC. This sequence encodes CASTTRRGSYEQYV.

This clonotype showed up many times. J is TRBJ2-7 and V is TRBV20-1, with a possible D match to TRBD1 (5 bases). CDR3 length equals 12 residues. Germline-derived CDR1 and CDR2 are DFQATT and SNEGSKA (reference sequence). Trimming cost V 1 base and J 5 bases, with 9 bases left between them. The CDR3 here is CSARAGADEQYV. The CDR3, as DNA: TGCAGTGCTAGAGCTGGGGCCGACGAGCAGTACGTC.

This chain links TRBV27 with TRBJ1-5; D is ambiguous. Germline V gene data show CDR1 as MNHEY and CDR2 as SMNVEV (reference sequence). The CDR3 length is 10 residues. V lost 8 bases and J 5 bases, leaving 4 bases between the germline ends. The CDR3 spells CASGYQPQHF. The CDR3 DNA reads TGTGCCAGCGGTTATCAGCCCCAGCATTTT.

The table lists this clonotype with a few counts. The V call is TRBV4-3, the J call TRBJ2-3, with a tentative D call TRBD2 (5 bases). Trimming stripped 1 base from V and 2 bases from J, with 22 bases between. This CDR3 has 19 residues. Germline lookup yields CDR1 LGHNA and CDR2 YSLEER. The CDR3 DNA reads TGCGCCAGCAGCCAAGCGACCGGACTTCTCGCATCAACCACAGATACGCAGTATTTT. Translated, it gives CASSQATGLLASTTDTQYF.

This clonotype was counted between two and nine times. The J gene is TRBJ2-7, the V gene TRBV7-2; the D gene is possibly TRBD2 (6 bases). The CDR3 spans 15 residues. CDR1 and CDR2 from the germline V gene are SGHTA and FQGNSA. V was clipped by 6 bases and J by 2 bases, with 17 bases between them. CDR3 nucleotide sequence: TGTGCCAGCAGTCAAGGGCGGGGCGGACCCTACGAGCAGTACTTC. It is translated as CASSQGRGGPYEQYF.

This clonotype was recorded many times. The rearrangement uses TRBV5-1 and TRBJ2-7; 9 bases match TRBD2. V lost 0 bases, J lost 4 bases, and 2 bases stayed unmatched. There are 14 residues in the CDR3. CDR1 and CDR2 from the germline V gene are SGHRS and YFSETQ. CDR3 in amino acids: CASSLESGGYEQYF. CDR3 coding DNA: TGCGCCAGCAGCTTGGAAAGCGGGGGGTACGAGCAGTACTTC.

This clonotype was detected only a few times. The CDR3 spells CATSSGTGFSNQPQHF. Here the CDR3 DNA reads TGTGCCACCAGTTCCGGGACAGGGTTCAGCAATCAGCCCCAGCATTTT. The chain couples TRBV24-1 to TRBJ1-5; 9 bases align to TRBD1. This CDR3 comprises 16 residues. Germline V gene data show CDR1 as KGHDR and CDR2 as SFDVKD. Unmatched junction bases numbered 6, after V lost 6 bases and J lost 1 base.